This T cell receptor (beta chain) was identified in a study of CD8+ T cells in alopecia areata listed by TCRdb under 2018. The study in broad terms: Treated patients were enrolled in an open-label pilot trial of oral tofacitinib at 5 to 10 mg twice daily for moderate-to-severe alopecia areata. Tofacitinib-treated patients had biopsies at baseline and at 4 and 24 weeks of treatment, with a later scalp biopsy in several patients. The study used high-throughput TCRbeta sequencing to examine T cell clonal expansion in alopecia areata, in both the C3H/HeJ mouse model and human patients. In treated patients, disease severity was measured using the SALT score, which gives the percentage of scalp surface area affected. Patients received tofacitinib for 6 to 18 months and were then followed off drug for 6 months to check for delayed response and recurrence. On the human side, TCRbeta sequencing was run on scalp tissue and on sorted CD4+ and CD8+ peripheral blood T cells from healthy controls and from alopecia areata patients with either patchy or totalis/universalis disease. Scalp clonality was compared among normal scalp (n=4), patchy alopecia areata scalp (n=8), and alopecia totalis/universalis scalp (n=8). RNA was extracted with the PAXgene miRNA kit for fixed scalp, the miRNeasy kit for PBMCs, and the RNeasy kit for mouse skin. TCRbeta CDR3 regions were amplified by immunoSEQ multiplex PCR using 35 Vbeta forward and 13 Jbeta reverse primers. What the work shows at the level of the full study, not this receptor alone: Compared with mice, TCR sequences shared between patients were less clear, possibly partly because of HLA diversity across the patient population. Many expanded lesional clones persisted in scalp and blood during tofacitinib treatment, which may partly explain relapse after stopping treatment. With tofacitinib, both scalp clonality and the number of expanded CD8+ clones among the top 100 scalp clones went down significantly. Because the treated cohort was small and had just a single nonresponder, larger studies are needed to establish links between baseline CD8+ expansion and response. Resident alphabeta T cells in normal human skin are also sequenced, complicating scalp TCR repertoire analysis, unlike mouse skin dominated by gammadelta T cells. Lesional scalp, especially in alopecia totalis/universalis, showed higher clonality and more expanded CD8+ clones than normal scalp, suggesting antigenic drive.

Taken from the germline V gene, the CDR1 and CDR2 loops are MGHRA and YSYEKL. Including cysteine and phenylalanine, the CDR3 has 15 amino acids. The only DNA kept is the CDR3, 45 bases in frame from the first base. V sheds 0 bases and J sheds 3 bases, leaving 12 bases between their ends. The library relied on the immunoSEQ multiplex PCR assay. RNA was extracted from all samples and reverse transcribed into cDNA, which served as template for TCR sequencing. First-strand cDNA was synthesized using SuperScript III with a 2:1 mix of oligo-dT and random hexamers. A synthetic immune receptor repertoire was used to assess amplification bias, and residual bias was removed computationally. Concerning the study's data processing: Raw reads were preprocessed for error removal, and CDR3 was defined according to IMGT conventions as running from the conserved cysteine to phenylalanine. Clonality was computed by normalizing Shannon entropy by log2 of the number of productive unique TCRs and subtracting the result from 1. Whether scalp clones were CD4 or CD8 was inferred by matching scalp TCRbeta sequences against CD4 and CD8 repertoires sorted from blood. TCRdb took over this immuneACCESS table, retaining in-frame rearrangements with V and J assigned. Such tables are incomplete; in checked studies, under half of the missing clones stem from an unresolved V gene, and the remainder is unexplained. V, J and clone size derive from that table, while D and trimming were established from the DNA sequence. This sample comprises 80,000 or so clones, around two thirds of them detected only once. The ten most abundant clones make up about a quarter of the sample.

With regard to this clone: Its specific antigen is unknown. Base-call qualities are not available, and no considerably larger clone is one nucleotide away.

According to the study, the label for this sample's time point signals: roughly 26 weeks on oral tofacitinib. The sample's treatment or condition label, decoded: oral pan-JAK inhibitor, 5-10 mg twice daily. From alopecia areata patients, peripheral blood was collected along with lesional scalp punch biopsies. PBMCs were isolated by density centrifugation and stained for CD3, CD4 and CD8, and CD4+ and CD8+ T cells were sorted on a FACSAria. The source is a human donor with alopecia areata. The chain employs TRBV4-1 and TRBJ2-7; the D segment cannot be called with confidence. The sample was CD8+ T cells sorted from blood, taken at week 24, from a patient treated with tofacitinib. The DNA is as follows: TGCGCCAGCAGCCAAGATCGGAGCAGGCTCTACGAGCAGTACTTC. This translates into CASSQDRSRLYEQYF.